Presented here are 6 T cell receptor beta chains from one specimen sequenced in a study of follicular helper T cells after annual influenza vaccination (dated by TCRdb to between 2016 and 2019). Library preparation employed the immunoSEQ multiplex PCR assay. TCRdb took this table from immuneACCESS and kept in-frame rearrangements with V and J called. Such tables lack part of the clones; where checked against another copy, unresolved V genes explain under half of the gap, and the rest is unexplained. The sample data list about 13,000 clones, and approximately 84% of these were observed just once. 0.27% of the sample goes to the ten largest clones. The sample's time point, from its label and the paper: 2014-2015 season, pre-vaccination. The input for sequencing was CXCR5- memory CD4+ T cells sorted from blood, taken on the day of influenza vaccination. The sample's cell subset or site, from its label and the paper: CXCR5- memory CD4 T cells. Receptors originate from an adult who received the influenza vaccine.

The J gene is TRBJ2-7, the V gene TRBV15; 7 bases are a match to TRBD1. With 5 bases clipped from V and 3 bases from J, the junction kept 4 bases outside the gene matches. The CDR3 contains 13 residues. Germline CDR1 LNHNV, CDR2 YYDKDF (reference sequence). CDR3 protein: CATSSNRGYEQYF. The CDR3 region has the DNA TGTGCCACCAGCTCTAACAGGGGCTACGAGCAGTACTTC. The full variable domain, in which reference TRBV15 and TRBJ2-7 provide the parts outside the CDR3, is DAMVIQNPRYQVTQFGKPVTLSCSQTLNHNVMYWYQQKSSQAPKLLFHYYDKDFNNEADTPDNFQSRRPNTSFCFLDIRSPGLGDTAMYLCATSSNRGYEQYFGPGTRLTVT.

The J gene is TRBJ2-1, the V gene TRBV27; the D call may be TRBD1 or TRBD2 (5 bases each). Trimming took off 3 bases at V and 4 bases at J, with 13 bases between the two ends. Germline CDR1 reads MNHEY; CDR2 reads SMNVEV (reference sequence). This CDR3 is 15 amino acids long. CDR3 loop: CASSFGRGEYNEQFF. The DNA for the CDR3 is TGTGCCAGCAGTTTCGGTAGGGGAGAGTACAATGAGCAGTTCTTC.

The chain carries TRBV19 and TRBJ1-5, with 9 positions matching TRBD1. This CDR3 contains 16 residues. Germline trimming cut 4 bases from V and 0 bases from J; bases unmatched to any gene: 4. Germline V lookup: CDR1 LNHDA, CDR2 SQIVND (reference sequence). This CDR3 reads CASSTQGAPSNQPQHF. Here the CDR3 DNA reads TGTGCCAGTAGTACACAGGGGGCCCCTAGCAATCAGCCCCAGCATTTT. Combining the CDR3 with reference TRBV19 and TRBJ1-5 gives the whole variable domain DGGITQSPKYLFRKEGQNVTLSCEQNLNHDAMYWYRQDPGQGLRLIYYSQIVNDFQKGDIAEGYSVSREKKESFPLTVTSAQKNPTAFYLCASSTQGAPSNQPQHFGDGTRLSIL.

This rearrangement joins TRBV28 to TRBJ1-2; no clear D gene. The V gene lost 8 bases and the J gene lost 3 bases, with 13 bases spanning the gap. This CDR3 contains 13 residues. Germline lookup yields CDR1 MDHEN and CDR2 SYDVKM. The CDR3 spells CASSAQLDYGYTF. As DNA, the CDR3 is TGTGCCAGCTCCGCTCAGCTAGACTATGGCTACACCTTC.

Concerning this clone itself: One end of the junction varies from germline; a read error may be responsible. The chain uses TRBV4-3 and TRBJ2-2; 7 bases map to TRBD1. Germline V gives CDR1 LGHNA, CDR2 YSLEER. The CDR3 consists of 15 residues. CDR3 region: CACSQKTGHTGELFF. The CDR3 region has the DNA TGCGCCTGCAGCCAAAAGACAGGGCACACCGGGGAGCTGTTTTTT.

The chain recombines TRBV9 with TRBJ2-1; tentative D call: TRBD1 (5 bases). Trimming took 0 bases from V and 3 from J, leaving 7 bases between them. The CDR3 has 14 amino acids. The germline V gene has CDR1 SGDLS and CDR2 YYNGEE. The CDR3 region is CASSVVDIYNEQFF. The CDR3 nucleotides are TGTGCCAGCAGCGTAGTGGACATCTACAATGAGCAGTTCTTC.